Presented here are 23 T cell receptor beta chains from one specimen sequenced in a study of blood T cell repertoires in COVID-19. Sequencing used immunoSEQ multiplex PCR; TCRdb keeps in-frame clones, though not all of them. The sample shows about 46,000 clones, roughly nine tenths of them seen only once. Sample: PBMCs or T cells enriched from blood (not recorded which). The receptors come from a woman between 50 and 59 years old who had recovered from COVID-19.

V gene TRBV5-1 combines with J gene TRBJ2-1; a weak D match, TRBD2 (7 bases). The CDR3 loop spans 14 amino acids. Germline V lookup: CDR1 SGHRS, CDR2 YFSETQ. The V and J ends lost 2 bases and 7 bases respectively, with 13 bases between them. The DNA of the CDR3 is TGCGCCAGCAGCTTACTACGGGGGGCGAATGAGCAGTTCTTC. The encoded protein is CASSLLRGANEQFF.

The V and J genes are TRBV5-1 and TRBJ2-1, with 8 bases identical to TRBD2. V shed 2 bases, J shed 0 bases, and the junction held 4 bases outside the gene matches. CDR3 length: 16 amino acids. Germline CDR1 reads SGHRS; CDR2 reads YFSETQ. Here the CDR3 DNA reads TGCGCCAGCAGCTTTCAGGGGACTAGCTCCTACAATGAGCAGTTCTTC. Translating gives CASSFQGTSSYNEQFF.

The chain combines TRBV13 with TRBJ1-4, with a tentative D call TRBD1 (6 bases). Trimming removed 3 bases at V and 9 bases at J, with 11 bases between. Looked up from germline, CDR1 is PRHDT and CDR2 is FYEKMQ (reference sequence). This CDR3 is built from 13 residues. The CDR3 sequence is CASSFSGGQKLFF. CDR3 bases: TGTGCCAGCAGCTTCTCGGGGGGGCAAAAACTGTTTTTT.

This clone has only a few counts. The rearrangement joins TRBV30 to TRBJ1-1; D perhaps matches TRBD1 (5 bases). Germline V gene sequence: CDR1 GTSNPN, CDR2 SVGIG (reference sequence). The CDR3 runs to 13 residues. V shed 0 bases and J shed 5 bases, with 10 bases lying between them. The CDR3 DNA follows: TGTGCCTGGAGTGTAAGGGGCAGGACTGAAGCTTTCTTT. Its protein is CAWSVRGRTEAFF.

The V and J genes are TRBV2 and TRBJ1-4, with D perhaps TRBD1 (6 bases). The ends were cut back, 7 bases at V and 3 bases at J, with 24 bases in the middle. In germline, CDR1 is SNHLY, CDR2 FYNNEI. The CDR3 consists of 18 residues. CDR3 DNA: TGTGCCAGCACTCCTCTGGGGACAAGGGTATCGTCTAATGAAAAACTGTTTTTT. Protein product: CASTPLGTRVSSNEKLFF.

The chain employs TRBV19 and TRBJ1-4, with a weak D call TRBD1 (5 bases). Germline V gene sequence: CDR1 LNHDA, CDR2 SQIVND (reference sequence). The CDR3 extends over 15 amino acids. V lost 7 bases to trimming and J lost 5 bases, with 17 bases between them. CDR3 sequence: CASKETATWNEKLFF. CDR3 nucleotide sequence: TGTGCCAGTAAGGAGACAGCAACGTGGAATGAAAAACTGTTTTTT.

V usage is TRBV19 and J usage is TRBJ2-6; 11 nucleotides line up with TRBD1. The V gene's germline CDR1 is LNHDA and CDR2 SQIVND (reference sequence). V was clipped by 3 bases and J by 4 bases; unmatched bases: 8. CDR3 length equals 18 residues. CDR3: CASSIVGQGVYGANVLTF. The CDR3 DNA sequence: TGTGCCAGTAGTATCGTGGGACAGGGGGTGTACGGGGCCAACGTCCTGACTTTC.

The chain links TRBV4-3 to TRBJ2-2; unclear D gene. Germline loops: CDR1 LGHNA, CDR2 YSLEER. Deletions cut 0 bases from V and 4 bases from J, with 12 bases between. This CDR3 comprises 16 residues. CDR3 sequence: CASSQDFGWSTGELFF. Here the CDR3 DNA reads TGCGCCAGCAGCCAAGATTTTGGATGGAGCACCGGGGAGCTGTTTTTT.

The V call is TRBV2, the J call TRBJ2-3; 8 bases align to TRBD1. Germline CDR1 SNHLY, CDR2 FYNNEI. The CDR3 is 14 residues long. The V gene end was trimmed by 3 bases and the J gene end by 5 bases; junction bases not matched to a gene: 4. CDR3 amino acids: CASSDRGQGDTQYF. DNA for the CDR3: TGTGCCAGCAGTGACAGGGGGCAAGGAGATACGCAGTATTTT.

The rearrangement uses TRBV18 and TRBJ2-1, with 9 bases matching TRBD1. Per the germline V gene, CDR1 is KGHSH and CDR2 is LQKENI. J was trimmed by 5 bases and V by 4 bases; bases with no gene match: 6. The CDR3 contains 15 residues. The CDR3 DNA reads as TGTGCCAGCTCACAAGACAGGGGGGGGGACAATGAGCAGTTCTTC. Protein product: CASSQDRGGDNEQFF.

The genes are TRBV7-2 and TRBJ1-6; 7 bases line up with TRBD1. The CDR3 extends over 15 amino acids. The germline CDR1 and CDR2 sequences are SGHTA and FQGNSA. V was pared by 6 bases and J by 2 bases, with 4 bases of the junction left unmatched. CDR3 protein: CASRRGQTYNSPLHF. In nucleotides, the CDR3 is TGTGCCAGCAGGAGGGGGCAAACCTATAATTCACCCCTCCACTTT.

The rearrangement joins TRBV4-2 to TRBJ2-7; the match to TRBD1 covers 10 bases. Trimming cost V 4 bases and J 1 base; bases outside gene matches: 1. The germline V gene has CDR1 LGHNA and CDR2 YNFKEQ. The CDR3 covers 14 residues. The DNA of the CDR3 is TGTGCCAGCAGCCGGGACAGGGGTTCCTACGAGCAGTACTTC. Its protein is CASSRDRGSYEQYF.

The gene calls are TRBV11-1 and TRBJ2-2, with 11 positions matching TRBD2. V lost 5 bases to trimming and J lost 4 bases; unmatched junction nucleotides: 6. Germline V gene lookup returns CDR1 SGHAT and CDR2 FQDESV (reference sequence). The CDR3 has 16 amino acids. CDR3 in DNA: TGTGCCAGCAGCCAGACTAGCGGGACCGGCACCGGGGAGCTGTTTTTT. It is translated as CASSQTSGTGTGELFF.

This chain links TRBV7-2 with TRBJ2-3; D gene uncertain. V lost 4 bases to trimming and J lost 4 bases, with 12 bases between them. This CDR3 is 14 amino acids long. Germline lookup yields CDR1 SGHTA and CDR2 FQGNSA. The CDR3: CASSSLSNSDTQYF. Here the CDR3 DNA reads TGTGCCAGCAGCTCGCTCAGTAATTCAGATACGCAGTATTTT. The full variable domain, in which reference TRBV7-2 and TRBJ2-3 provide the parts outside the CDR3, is GAGVSQSPSNKVTEKGKDVELRCDPISGHTALYWYRQSLGQGLEFLIYFQGNSAPDKSGLPSDRFSAERTGGSVSTLTIQRTQQEDSAVYLCASSSLSNSDTQYFGPGTRLTVL.

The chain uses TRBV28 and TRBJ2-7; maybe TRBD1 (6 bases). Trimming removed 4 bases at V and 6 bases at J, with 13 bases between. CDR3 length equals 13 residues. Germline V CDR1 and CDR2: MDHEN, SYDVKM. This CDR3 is CASSSQGDREQYF. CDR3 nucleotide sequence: TGTGCCAGCAGTTCACAGGGTGACCGCGAGCAGTACTTC.

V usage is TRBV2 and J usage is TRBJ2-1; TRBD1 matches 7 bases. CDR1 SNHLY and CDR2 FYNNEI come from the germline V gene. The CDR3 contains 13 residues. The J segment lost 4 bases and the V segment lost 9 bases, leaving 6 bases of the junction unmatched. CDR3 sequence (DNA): TGTGCCAGTCGACAGGGCCCATACAATGAGCAGTTCTTC. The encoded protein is CASRQGPYNEQFF.

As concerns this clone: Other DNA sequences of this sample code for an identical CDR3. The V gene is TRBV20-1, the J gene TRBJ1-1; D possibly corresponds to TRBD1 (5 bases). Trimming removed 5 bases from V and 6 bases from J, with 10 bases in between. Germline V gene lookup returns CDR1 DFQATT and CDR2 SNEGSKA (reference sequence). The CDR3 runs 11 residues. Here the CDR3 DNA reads TGCAGTGCTCCAGGGAGGCCTGAAGCTTTCTTT. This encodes CSAPGRPEAFF.

The CDR3 coding sequence is TGTGCCAGCAGTGACGGTAGCGGGGGGGAGGTCTACCAAGAGACCCAGTACTTC. This gives the protein CASSDGSGGEVYQETQYF. This rearrangement joins TRBV6-1 to TRBJ2-5, with 11 positions matching TRBD2. V was clipped by 3 bases and J by 0 bases; unmatched bases: 9. The CDR3 runs 18 residues. CDR1 is MNHNS, CDR2 SASEGT, per germline.

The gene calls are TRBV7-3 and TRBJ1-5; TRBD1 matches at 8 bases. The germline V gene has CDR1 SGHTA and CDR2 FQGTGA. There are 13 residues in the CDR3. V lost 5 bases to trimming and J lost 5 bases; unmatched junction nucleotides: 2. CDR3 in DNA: TGTGCCAGCAGCCAGGACAGGGATCAGCCCCAGCATTTT. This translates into CASSQDRDQPQHF.

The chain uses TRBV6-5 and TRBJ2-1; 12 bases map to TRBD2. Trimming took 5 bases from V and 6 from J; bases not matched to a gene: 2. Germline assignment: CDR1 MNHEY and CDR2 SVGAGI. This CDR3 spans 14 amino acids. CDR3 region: CASSKTSGSNEQFF. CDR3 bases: TGTGCCAGCAGTAAGACTAGCGGGAGCAATGAGCAGTTCTTC.

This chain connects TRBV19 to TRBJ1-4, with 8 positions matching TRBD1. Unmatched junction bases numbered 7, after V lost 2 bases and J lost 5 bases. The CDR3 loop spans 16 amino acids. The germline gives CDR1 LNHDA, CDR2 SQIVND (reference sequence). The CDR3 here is CASSILQGAGNEKLFF. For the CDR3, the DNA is TGTGCCAGTAGTATACTCCAGGGGGCCGGGAATGAAAAACTGTTTTTT.

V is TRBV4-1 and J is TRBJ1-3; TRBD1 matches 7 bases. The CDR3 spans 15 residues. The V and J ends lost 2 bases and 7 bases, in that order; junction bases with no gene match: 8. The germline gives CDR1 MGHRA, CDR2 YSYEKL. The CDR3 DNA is TGCGCCAGCAGCCAACCGGGACAGTACGGGAACACCATATATTTT. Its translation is CASSQPGQYGNTIYF.

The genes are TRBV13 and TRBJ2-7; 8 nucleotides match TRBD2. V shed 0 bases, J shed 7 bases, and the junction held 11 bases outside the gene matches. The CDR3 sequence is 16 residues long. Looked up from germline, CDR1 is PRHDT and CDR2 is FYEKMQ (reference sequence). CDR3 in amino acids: CASSLGGAGAVWEQYF. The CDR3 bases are TGTGCCAGCAGCTTAGGCGGAGCGGGAGCAGTATGGGAGCAGTACTTC.